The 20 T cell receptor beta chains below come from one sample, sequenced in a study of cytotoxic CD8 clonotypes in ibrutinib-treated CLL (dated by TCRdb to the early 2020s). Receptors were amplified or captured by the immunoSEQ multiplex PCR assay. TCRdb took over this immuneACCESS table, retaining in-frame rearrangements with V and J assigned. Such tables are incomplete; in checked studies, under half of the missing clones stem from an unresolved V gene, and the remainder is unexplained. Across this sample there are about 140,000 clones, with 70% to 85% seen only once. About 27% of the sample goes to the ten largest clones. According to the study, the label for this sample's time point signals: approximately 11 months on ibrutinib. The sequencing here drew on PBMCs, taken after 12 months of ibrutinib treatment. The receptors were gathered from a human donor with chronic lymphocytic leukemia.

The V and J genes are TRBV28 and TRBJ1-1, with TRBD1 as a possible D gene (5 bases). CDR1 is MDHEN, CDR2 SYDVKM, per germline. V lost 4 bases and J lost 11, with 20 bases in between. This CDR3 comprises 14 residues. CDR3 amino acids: CASSSDPGRLGAFF. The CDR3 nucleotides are TGTGCCAGCAGTTCTGATCCGGGACGATTGGGGGCTTTCTTT.

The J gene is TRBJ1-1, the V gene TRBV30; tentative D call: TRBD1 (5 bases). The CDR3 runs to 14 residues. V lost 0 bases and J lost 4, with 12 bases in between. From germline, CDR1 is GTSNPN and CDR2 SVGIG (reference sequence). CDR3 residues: CAWSVLGGGTEAFF. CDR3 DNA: TGTGCCTGGAGTGTACTCGGGGGAGGCACTGAAGCTTTCTTT.

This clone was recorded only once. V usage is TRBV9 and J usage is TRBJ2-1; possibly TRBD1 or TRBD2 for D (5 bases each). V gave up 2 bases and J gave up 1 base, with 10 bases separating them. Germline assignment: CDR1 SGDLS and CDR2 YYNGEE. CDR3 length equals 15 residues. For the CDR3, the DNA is TGTGCCAGCAGCGTCGGCAGGGAGTCCTACAATGAGCAGTTCTTC. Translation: CASSVGRESYNEQFF.

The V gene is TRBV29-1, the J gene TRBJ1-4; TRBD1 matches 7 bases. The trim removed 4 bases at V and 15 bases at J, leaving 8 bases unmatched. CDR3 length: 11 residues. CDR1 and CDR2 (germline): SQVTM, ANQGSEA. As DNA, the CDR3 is TGCAGCGTTGGGACGGAAACAGGGGTGTTTTTT. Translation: CSVGTETGVFF.

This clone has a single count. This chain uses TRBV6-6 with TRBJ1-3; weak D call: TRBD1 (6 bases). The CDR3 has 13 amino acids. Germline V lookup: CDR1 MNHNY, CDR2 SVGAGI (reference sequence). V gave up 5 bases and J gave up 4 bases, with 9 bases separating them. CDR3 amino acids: CASSGDNGNTIYF. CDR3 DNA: TGTGCCAGCAGTGGGGACAACGGAAACACCATATATTTT.

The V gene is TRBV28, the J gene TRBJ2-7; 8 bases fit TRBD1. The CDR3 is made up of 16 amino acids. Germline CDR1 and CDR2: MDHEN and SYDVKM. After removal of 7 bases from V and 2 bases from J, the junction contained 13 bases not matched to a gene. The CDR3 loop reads CASTPTGARLPYEQYF. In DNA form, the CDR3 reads TGTGCCAGCACCCCGACAGGGGCGAGGTTACCCTACGAGCAGTACTTC.

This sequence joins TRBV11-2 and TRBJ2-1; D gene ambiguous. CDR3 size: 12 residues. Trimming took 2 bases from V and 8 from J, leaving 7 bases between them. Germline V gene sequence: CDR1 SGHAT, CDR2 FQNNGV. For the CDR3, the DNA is TGTGCCAGCAGCTTAAGTTCGTATGAGCAGTTCTTC. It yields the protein CASSLSSYEQFF.

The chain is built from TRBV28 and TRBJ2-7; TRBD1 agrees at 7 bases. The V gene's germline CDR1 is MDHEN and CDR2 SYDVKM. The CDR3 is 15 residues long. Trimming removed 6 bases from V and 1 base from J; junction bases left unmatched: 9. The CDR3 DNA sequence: TGTGCCAGCAGCTTGTACGGGACAGAGTCCTACGAGCAGTACTTC. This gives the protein CASSLYGTESYEQYF.

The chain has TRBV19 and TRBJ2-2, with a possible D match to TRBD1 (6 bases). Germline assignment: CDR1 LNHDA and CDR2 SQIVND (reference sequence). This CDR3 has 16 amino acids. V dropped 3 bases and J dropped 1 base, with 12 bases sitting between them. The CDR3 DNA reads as TGTGCCAGTAGTATGATTGGGACACAGAACACCGGGGAGCTGTTTTTT. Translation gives CASSMIGTQNTGELFF.

The CDR3 coding sequence is TGTGCCAGCAGTTTGGGGTCAGTAGACAATGAGCAGTTCTTC. Translating gives CASSLGSVDNEQFF. The V and J genes are TRBV11-3 and TRBJ2-1, with D unclear. CDR3 length equals 14 residues. From germline, CDR1 is SGHNT and CDR2 YENEEA. Between the trimmed V and J ends, which lost 6 bases and 5 bases, there was a span of 14 bases.

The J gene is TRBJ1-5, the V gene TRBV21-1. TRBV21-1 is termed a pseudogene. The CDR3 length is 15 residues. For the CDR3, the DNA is TGTGCCAGCAGCAAATCCGGGGGTCTTAATCAGCCCCAGCATTTT. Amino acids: CASSKSGGLNQPQHF.

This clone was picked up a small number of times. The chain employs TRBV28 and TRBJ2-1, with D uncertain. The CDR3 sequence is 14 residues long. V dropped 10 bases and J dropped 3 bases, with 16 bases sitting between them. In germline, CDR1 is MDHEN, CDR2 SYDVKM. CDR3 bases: TGTGCCACCCGAAGTAGTCAGCTCTACAATGAGCAGTTCTTC. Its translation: CATRSSQLYNEQFF.

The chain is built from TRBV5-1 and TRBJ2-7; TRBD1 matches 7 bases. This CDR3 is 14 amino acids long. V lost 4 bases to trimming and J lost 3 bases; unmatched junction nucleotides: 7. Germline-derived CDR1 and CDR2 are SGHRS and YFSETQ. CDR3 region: CASSTRDSRYEQYF. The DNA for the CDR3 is TGCGCCAGCAGCACTCGGGACAGCCGCTACGAGCAGTACTTC.

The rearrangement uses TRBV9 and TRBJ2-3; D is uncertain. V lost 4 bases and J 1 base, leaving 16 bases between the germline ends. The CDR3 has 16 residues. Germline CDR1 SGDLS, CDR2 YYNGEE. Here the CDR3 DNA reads TGTGCCAGCAGCCCTCCTGGTCGAGGAGGCACAGATACGCAGTATTTT. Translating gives CASSPPGRGGTDTQYF.

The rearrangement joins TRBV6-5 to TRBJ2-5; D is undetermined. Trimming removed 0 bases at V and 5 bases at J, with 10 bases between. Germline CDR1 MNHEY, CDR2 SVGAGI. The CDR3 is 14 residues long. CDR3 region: CASSYSPAGETQYF. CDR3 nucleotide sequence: TGTGCCAGCAGTTACTCGCCCGCCGGGGAGACCCAGTACTTC.

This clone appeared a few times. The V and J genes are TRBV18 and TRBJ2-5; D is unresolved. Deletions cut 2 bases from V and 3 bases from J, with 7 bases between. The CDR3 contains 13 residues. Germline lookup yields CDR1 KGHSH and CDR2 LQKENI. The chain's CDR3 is CASSPVIKETQYF. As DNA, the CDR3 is TGTGCCAGCTCACCAGTGATCAAAGAGACCCAGTACTTC.

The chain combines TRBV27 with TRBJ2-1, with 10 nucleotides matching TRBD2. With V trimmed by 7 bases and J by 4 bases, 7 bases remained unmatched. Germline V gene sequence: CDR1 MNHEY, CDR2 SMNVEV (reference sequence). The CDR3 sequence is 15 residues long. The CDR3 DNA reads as TGTGCCAGCAAACAAGCGGGAGGGCATTACAATGAGCAGTTCTTC. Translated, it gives CASKQAGGHYNEQFF.

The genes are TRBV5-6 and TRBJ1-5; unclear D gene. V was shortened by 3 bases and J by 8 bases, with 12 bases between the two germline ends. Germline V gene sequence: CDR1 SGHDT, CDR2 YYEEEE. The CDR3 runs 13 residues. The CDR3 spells CASSSGPVKPQHF. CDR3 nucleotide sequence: TGTGCCAGCAGCTCCGGCCCCGTCAAGCCCCAGCATTTT.

CDR3 in amino acids: CASSRLSDRLNTEAFF. CDR3 nucleotides: TGTGCCAGCAGTCGCCTATCGGACAGGTTGAACACTGAAGCTTTCTTT. The chain combines TRBV27 with TRBJ1-1; TRBD1 matches 7 bases. The CDR3 runs to 16 residues. Trimming removed 5 bases from V and 0 bases from J; junction bases left unmatched: 9. The germline gives CDR1 MNHEY, CDR2 SMNVEV (reference sequence).

The CDR3 DNA reads as TGCAGCGTTGAAAGACAGCCCTCTGTGGGCAATCAGCCCCAGCATTTT. It specifies CSVERQPSVGNQPQHF. The chain couples TRBV29-1 to TRBJ1-5, with D possibly matching TRBD1 (5 bases). CDR1 and CDR2 from the germline V gene are SQVTM and ANQGSEA. The CDR3 has 16 amino acids. Trimming took 2 bases from V and 2 from J, leaving 16 bases between them.